This section outlines one T cell receptor (beta chain) sequence together with its context. Its matching antigen is unknown. These data come from a study of cytomegalovirus exposure and HLA in healthy donors. Primers for the PCR totalled 60 Vbeta and 13 Jbeta. Produced via immunoSEQ multiplex PCR; TCRdb's table is partial and in-frame only. In the table there are approximately 160,000 clones, just under 85% of which are singletons. This CDR3 is built from 15 residues. Between the trimmed V and J ends, which lost 5 bases and 6 bases, there was a span of 17 bases. Germline V lookup: CDR1 MDHEN, CDR2 SYDVKM. Study-wide points: For TCR beta chains, V- and J-gene trimming was later linked to a missense DCLRE1C variant. Follow-up analysis found HLA locus-dependent TCR association rates, highest for DRB1 and lowest for HLA-C.

The chain carries TRBV28 and TRBJ1-5, with no clear D. Sequenced input: PBMCs. The receptor was isolated from a girl aged 10 to 17 in good health and CMV-seropositive. The CDR3, as DNA: TGTGCCAGCAGTCGCGCCGGGAGGAACCTTCAGCCCCAGCATTTT. It yields the protein CASSRAGRNLQPQHF.